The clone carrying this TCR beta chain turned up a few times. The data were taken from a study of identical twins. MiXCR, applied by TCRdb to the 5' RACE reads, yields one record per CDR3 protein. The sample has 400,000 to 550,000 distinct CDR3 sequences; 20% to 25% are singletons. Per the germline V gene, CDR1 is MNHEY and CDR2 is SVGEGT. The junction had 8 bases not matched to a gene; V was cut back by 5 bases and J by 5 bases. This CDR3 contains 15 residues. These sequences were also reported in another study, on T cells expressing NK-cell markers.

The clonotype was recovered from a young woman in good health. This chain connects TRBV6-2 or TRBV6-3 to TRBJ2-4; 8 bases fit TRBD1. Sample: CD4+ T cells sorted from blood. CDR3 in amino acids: CASSLNPGQENIQYF. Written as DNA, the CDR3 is TGTGCCAGCAGTCTGAACCCGGGACAGGAAAACATTCAGTACTTC.